These T cell receptor beta chains were read from a single sample in a study of vaccination effects on CD4 cells after COVID-19. Clones were sequenced by immunoSEQ multiplex PCR, and TCRdb holds only the in-frame ones, with some missing. The data contain 45,000 to 65,000 clones, around 84% of them singletons. Antigens of these TCRs are unknown. The input for sequencing was CD4+ T cells from PBMCs cultured without peptide, taken after COVID-19 vaccination. The receptors here all came from a human donor who received a COVID-19 vaccine. CDR3s leave out the opening cysteine and the closing phenylalanine or tryptophan. Each record gives: clone size, D gene, V gene, J gene, CDR3 protein. The D gene is left open where the match is weak. Size is omitted from some rows. Given values are once, few, many or a class for expanded clones.

>-|-|TRBV5-1|TRBJ2-3
ASSLGRGTDTQY
>once|TRBD1|TRBV19|TRBJ1-2
ASSMDRGKYYGYT
>-|-|TRBV28|TRBJ1-4
ASSTSTNEKLF
>-|TRBD1|TRBV10-3|TRBJ2-7
AISAGQGATYEQY
>once|TRBD2|TRBV7-9|TRBJ2-1
ASSLARTSGYNEQF
>-|TRBD2|TRBV27|TRBJ2-3
ASSSRTSGSRYTDTQY
>-|-|TRBV4-1|TRBJ2-1
ASSQAQGTSYNEQF
>-|-|TRBV4-2|TRBJ1-2
ASSQDSAGRRGSGYT
>-|-|TRBV6-2/TRBV6-3|TRBJ2-2
ASSLGETGELF
>few|TRBD2|TRBV6-1|TRBJ2-1
ASSEAGTSGIYEQF
>-|-|TRBV3-1/TRBV3-2|TRBJ1-6
ASSQEATNSPLH
>-|-|TRBV4-2|TRBJ1-5
ASSQDWGNQPQH
>-|-|TRBV5-4|TRBJ1-5
ASSSEDQPQH
>-|-|TRBV4-2|TRBJ1-2
ASSQDVYDRIYGYT
>-|-|TRBV3-1/TRBV3-2|TRBJ2-2
ASSQGRTTGELF
>-|TRBD1|TRBV4-1|TRBJ1-3
ASSLGDRGSGNTIY
>-|TRBD1|TRBV18|TRBJ1-6
ASSPALGQGAANSPLH
>-|TRBD1|TRBV29-1|TRBJ2-5
SVGDSLLQETQY
>few|-|TRBV19|TRBJ1-2
ASSPWPGYGYT
>-|-|TRBV6-2/TRBV6-3|TRBJ1-5
ASSYRGVPQPQH
>-|-|TRBV6-6|TRBJ2-3
ASSYGASTDTQY
>-|-|TRBV19|TRBJ2-2
ASTPRGGWNTGELF
>-|TRBD1|TRBV7-9|TRBJ1-1
ASSLSAGGLPF
>-|-|TRBV12-3/TRBV12-4|TRBJ1-2
ASSSTLKKGYT
>once|-|TRBV2|TRBJ2-1
ASSRPGLQYEQF
>once|TRBD1|TRBV10-3|TRBJ2-7
AISGQGAYEQY
>-|-|TRBV30|TRBJ1-1
AWSPLSQRRGHTEAF
>-|TRBD1|TRBV9|TRBJ1-2
ASSVGQGAVYGYT
>once|-|TRBV28|TRBJ2-3
ASSSPGATDTQY
>-|TRBD1|TRBV6-6|TRBJ1-3
ASSYSRGGNTIY
>few|-|TRBV4-1|TRBJ2-3
ASSQDLGARSRFRTDTQY
>-|-|TRBV4-1|TRBJ2-5
ASSQEAGIETQY
>-|TRBD2|TRBV19|TRBJ2-4
ASSIGAGVSKNIQY
>-|-|TRBV4-3|TRBJ2-2
ASSHQDRDTGELF
>-|-|TRBV7-9|TRBJ1-3
ASIDLAGNTIY
>-|-|TRBV3-1/TRBV3-2|TRBJ2-3
ASSQGSYTQY